The source of this T cell receptor beta chain is a study of T-cell reconstitution after alpha-beta-depleted transplantation in children. This clonotype was observed many times. During its preparation, the TCRbeta library received unique molecular identifiers. TCRdb reprocessed the PCR reads via MiXCR and lists one record per CDR3 protein. The data contain 490,000 or so distinct CDR3 sequences, around 12% of them seen just once; the ten biggest clones take up over 5.5%. CDR3 length: 19 amino acids. In germline, CDR1 is SGHRS, CDR2 YFSETQ. The junction had 13 bases not matched to a gene; V was cut back by 0 bases and J by 1 base.

This chain joins TRBV5-1 and TRBJ2-3, with 8 bases lining up with TRBD2. This clonotype was sampled from a human donor who donated a stem cell graft to a child with combined immunodeficiency. The sample was PBMCs from the stem cell graft donor, taken from the stem cell graft. The CDR3 coding sequence is TGCGCCAGCAGCTTGGTACCCGGCGCGGCGGGAGGTGGCACAGATACGCAGTATTTT. Translation gives CASSLVPGAAGGGTDTQYF.